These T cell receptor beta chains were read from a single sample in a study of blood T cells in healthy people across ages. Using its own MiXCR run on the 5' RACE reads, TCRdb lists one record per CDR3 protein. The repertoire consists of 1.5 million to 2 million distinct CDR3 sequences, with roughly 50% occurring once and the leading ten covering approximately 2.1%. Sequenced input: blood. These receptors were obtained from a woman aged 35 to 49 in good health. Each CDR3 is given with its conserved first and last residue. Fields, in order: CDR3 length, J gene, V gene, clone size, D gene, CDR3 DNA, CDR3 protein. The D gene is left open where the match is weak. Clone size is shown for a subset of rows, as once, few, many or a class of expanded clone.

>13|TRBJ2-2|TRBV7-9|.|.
TGTGCCAGCAGCCGGGGACACACCGGGGAGCTGTTTTTT
CASSRGHTGELFF
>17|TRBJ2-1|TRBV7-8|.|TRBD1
TGTGCCAGCAGCCCCCAACCCGGGACAGGGACATACAATGAGCAGTTCTTC
CASSPQPGTGTYNEQFF
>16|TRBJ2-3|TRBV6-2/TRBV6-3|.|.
TGTGCCAGCAATCGACAGGTCCCCCGAGGGACAGATACGCAGTATTTT
CASNRQVPRGTDTQYF
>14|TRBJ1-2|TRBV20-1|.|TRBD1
TGCAGTGCTACGACAGGGTCTTTGACTTATGGCTACACCTTC
CSATTGSLTYGYTF
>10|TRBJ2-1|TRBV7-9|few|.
TGTGCCAGCGCCACGGGTGAGCAGTTCTTC
CASATGEQFF
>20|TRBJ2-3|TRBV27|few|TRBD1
TGTGCCAGCAGTTTATCGAACCCGGGACAGGGGACCAAGGTGACAGATACGCAGTATTTT
CASSLSNPGQGTKVTDTQYF
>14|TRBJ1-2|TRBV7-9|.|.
TGTGCCAGCAGCCAAAACCAACAGGTGCGGGGCTACACCTTC
CASSQNQQVRGYTF
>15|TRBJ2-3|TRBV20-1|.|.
TGCAGTGCTGCCACGGGTGGGGGAATCACAGATACGCGGTATTTT
CSAATGGGITDTRYF
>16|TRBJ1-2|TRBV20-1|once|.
TGCAGTGCTAGAGATGGGTTCGGCAGGGGAGAAAGTGGCTACACCTTC
CSARDGFGRGESGYTF
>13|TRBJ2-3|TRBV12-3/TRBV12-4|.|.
TGTGCCAGCAGACCCGCGGGGGCTGGTACGCAGTATTTT
CASRPAGAGTQYF
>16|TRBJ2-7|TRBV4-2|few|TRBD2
TGTGCCAGCAGCCCCCCAGGACTAGCGGGGGCTATCGAGCAGTACTTC
CASSPPGLAGAIEQYF
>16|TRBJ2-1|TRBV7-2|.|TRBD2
TGTGCCAGCAGCTTAACGGCTAGCGGGGGGGGGAATGAGCAGTTCTTC
CASSLTASGGGNEQFF
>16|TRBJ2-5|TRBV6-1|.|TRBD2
TGTGCCAGCAGTGGACCGGGACTAGCGGGTTTAAAGACCCAGTACTTC
CASSGPGLAGLKTQYF
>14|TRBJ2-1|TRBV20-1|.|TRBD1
TGCAGCTCCCCCGGGACAGGGGGCCGCAATGAGCAGTTCTTC
CSSPGTGGRNEQFF
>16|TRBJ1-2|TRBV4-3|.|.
TGCGCCAGCAGCCAAGAAGGACAGCTTGGGGTTTCTGGCTACACCTTC
CASSQEGQLGVSGYTF
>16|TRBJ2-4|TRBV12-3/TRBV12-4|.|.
TGTGCCAGCAGTTGCGGCAGGACACTAGCCAAAAACATTCAGTACTTC
CASSCGRTLAKNIQYF
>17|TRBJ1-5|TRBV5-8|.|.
TGTGCCAGCAGCTTGGGTTCGGGGGAGGGGGGCAATCAGCCCCAGCATTTT
CASSLGSGEGGNQPQHF
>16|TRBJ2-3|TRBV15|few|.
TGTGCCACCAGCAGAGATGTCGTAGCGGTCGGGGATACGCAGTATTTT
CATSRDVVAVGDTQYF
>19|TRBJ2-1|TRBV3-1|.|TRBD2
TGTGCCAGCAGCCAAGAGGCTCTAGCGGGGGGGCCCCGGTACAATGAGCAGTTCTTC
CASSQEALAGGPRYNEQFF
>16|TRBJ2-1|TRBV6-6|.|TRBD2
TGTGCCAGCAGTTACCCTAGCGGGGGAATAGACAATGAGCAGTTCTTC
CASSYPSGGIDNEQFF
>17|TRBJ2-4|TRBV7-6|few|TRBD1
TGTGCCAGCAGCTTAGCTTGGGACAGGGGTGGACGGAACATTCAGTACTTC
CASSLAWDRGGRNIQYF
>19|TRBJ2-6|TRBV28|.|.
TGTGCCAGCAGTACAGGTCGCGAGACATTCAACTCTGGGGCCAACGTCCTGACTTTC
CASSTGRETFNSGANVLTF
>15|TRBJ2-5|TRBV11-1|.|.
TGTGCCAGCAGCTCGGTGGGTGACCGTCGGGAGACCCAGTACTTC
CASSSVGDRRETQYF
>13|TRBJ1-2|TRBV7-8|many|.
TGTGCCAGCAGCTTCGAGCCTACCTATGGCTACACCTTC
CASSFEPTYGYTF
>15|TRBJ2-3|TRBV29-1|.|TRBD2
TGCAGCGTTGAAATGCTAGCGGGGGCCACGGATACGCAGTATTTT
CSVEMLAGATDTQYF
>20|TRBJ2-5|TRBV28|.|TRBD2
TGTGCCAGCAGTCAAAAAACCGACCTCGGACTAGCGGGGATCCAAGAGACCCAGTACTTC
CASSQKTDLGLAGIQETQYF
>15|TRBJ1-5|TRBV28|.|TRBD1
TGTGCCAGCAGTTCAGGGGGGGCAGACAATCAGCCCCAGCATTTT
CASSSGGADNQPQHF
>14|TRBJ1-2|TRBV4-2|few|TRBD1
TGTGCCAGCAGCCGAGGTTCCGGACAGGGGGACTACACCTTC
CASSRGSGQGDYTF
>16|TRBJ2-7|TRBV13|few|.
TGTGCCAGCAGCTCAGGGGCCTTGGGGAGCTCCTACGAGCAGTACTTC
CASSSGALGSSYEQYF
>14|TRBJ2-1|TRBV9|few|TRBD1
TGTGCCAGCAGCGTAGGGTCAGGGGGCGGGGAGCAGTTCTTC
CASSVGSGGGEQFF
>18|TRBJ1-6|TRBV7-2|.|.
TGTGCCAGCAGCACAGAGCCTCGGGGTAGCTCCTATAATTCACCCCTCCACTTT
CASSTEPRGSSYNSPLHF
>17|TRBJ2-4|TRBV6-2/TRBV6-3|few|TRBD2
TGTGCCATACGGAAGGCGGGGGGTACACTAGCCAAAAACATTCAGTACTTC
CAIRKAGGTLAKNIQYF
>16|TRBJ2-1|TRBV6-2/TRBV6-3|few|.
TGTGCCAGCAGTAACCCGGGACCCAGCTCCTACAATGAGCAGTTCTTC
CASSNPGPSSYNEQFF
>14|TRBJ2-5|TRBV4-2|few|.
TGTGCCAACAGCTACGATGGGCCCGGCGGGACCCAGTACTTC
CANSYDGPGGTQYF
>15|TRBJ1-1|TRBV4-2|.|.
TGTGCCAGCAGCCAAGTTCGGACGGGCCACACTGAAGCTTTCTTT
CASSQVRTGHTEAFF
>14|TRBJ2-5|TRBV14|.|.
TGTGCCAGCAGCCTAAAGCGGTCAAGCAATGAGCAGTACTTC
CASSLKRSSNEQYF
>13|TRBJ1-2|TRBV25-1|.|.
TGTGCCAGCAGTGAATGGTCAGGGGATGGCTACACCTTC
CASSEWSGDGYTF
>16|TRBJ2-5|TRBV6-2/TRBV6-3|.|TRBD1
TGTGCCAGCAGTTACCCATCAGGGGGCGGCCAAGAGACCCAGTACTTC
CASSYPSGGGQETQYF
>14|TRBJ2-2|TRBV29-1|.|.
TGCAGCGATCTCCGGGCCCTGAACACCGGGGAGCTGTTTTTT
CSDLRALNTGELFF
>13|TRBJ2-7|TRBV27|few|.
TGTGCCAGCGGGAGGGACAGCACCTACGAGCAGTACTTC
CASGRDSTYEQYF
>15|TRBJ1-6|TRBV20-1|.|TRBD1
TGCAGTGCTAGCCCAGGACAGGGTATTAATTCACCCCTCCACTTT
CSASPGQGINSPLHF
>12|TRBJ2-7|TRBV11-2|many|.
TGTGCCAGCAGCTTATTTGGCCACGAGCAGTACTTC
CASSLFGHEQYF
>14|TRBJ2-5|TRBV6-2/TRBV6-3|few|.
TGTGCCAGCAGTTTTGCCGGGACCCAAGAGACCCAGTACTTC
CASSFAGTQETQYF
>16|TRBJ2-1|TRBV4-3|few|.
TGCGCCAGCAGCCAGCAGGGGCTAAGCTCCTACAATGAGCAGTTCTTC
CASSQQGLSSYNEQFF
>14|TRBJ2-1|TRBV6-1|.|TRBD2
TGTGCCAGCAGCCCGGGACTACCTTTGGTAGAGCAGTTCTTC
CASSPGLPLVEQFF
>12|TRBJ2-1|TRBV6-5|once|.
TGTGCCAGCAGTTTCGACAGTTGTGAGCAGTTCTTC
CASSFDSCEQFF
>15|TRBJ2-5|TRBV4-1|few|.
TGCGCCAGCAGCCAATCCATGGCAACCCAAGAGACCCAGTACTTC
CASSQSMATQETQYF
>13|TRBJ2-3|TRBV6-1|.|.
TGTGCCAGAAGTGAACATGTTTCAGATACGCAGTATTTT
CARSEHVSDTQYF
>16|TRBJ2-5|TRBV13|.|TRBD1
TGTGCCAGCAGCTTTCCGTCACAGGGGGGTGGGGAGACCCAGTACTTC
CASSFPSQGGGETQYF
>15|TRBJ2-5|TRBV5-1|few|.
TGCGCCAGCAGCTTGGATATCGAGGGGTGGAAGACCCAGTACTTC
CASSLDIEGWKTQYF
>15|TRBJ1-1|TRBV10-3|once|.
TGTGCCATCAGTGAGTCGGAAGGGGCGAACACTGAAGCTTTCTTT
CAISESEGANTEAFF
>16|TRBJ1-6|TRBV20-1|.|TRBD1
TGCAGTGCTAGGTTACCAGGGGGCTCCTATAATTCACCCCTCCACTTT
CSARLPGGSYNSPLHF
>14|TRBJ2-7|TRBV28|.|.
TGTGCCAGCAGTTGGTCGGGGAAAGGCTACGAGCAGTACTTC
CASSWSGKGYEQYF
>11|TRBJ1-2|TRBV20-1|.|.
TGCAGTGCTACTCTCCAGGGTGGCTACACCTTC
CSATLQGGYTF
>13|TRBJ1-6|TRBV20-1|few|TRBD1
TGCAGTGCTACGGGACAGGGCGAATCACCCCTCCACTTT
CSATGQGESPLHF
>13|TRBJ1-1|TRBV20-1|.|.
TGCAGTCCCCGCCAGGGAACGAACACTGAAGCTTTCTTT
CSPRQGTNTEAFF
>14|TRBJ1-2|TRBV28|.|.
TGTGCCAGCAGTTTCCATTCACAGATCTATGGCTACACCTTC
CASSFHSQIYGYTF